What follows describes a single TCR beta chain. The CDR3 spans 14 residues. Germline V gene sequence: CDR1 SNHLY, CDR2 FYNNEI. Trimming stripped 8 bases from V and 8 bases from J, with 18 bases between. This sample was included in a study of blood T cell repertoires in COVID-19. Assay: immunoSEQ multiplex PCR; the TCRdb copy retains only in-frame clones and omits some. The sample comprises 200,000 to 250,000 clones, roughly 90% of which are singletons, and around 16% rests with the top ten. This receptor was taken from a man aged 25 to 40 who had been exposed to COVID-19. The chain couples TRBV2 to TRBJ2-2, with D possibly TRBD1 on 5 matching bases. Sequenced sample: PBMCs or T cells enriched from blood (not recorded which). The CDR3, as DNA: TGTGCCAGCCCCGGACACCAAGGGGCAGGGGAGCTGTTTTTT. Residues: CASPGHQGAGELFF.